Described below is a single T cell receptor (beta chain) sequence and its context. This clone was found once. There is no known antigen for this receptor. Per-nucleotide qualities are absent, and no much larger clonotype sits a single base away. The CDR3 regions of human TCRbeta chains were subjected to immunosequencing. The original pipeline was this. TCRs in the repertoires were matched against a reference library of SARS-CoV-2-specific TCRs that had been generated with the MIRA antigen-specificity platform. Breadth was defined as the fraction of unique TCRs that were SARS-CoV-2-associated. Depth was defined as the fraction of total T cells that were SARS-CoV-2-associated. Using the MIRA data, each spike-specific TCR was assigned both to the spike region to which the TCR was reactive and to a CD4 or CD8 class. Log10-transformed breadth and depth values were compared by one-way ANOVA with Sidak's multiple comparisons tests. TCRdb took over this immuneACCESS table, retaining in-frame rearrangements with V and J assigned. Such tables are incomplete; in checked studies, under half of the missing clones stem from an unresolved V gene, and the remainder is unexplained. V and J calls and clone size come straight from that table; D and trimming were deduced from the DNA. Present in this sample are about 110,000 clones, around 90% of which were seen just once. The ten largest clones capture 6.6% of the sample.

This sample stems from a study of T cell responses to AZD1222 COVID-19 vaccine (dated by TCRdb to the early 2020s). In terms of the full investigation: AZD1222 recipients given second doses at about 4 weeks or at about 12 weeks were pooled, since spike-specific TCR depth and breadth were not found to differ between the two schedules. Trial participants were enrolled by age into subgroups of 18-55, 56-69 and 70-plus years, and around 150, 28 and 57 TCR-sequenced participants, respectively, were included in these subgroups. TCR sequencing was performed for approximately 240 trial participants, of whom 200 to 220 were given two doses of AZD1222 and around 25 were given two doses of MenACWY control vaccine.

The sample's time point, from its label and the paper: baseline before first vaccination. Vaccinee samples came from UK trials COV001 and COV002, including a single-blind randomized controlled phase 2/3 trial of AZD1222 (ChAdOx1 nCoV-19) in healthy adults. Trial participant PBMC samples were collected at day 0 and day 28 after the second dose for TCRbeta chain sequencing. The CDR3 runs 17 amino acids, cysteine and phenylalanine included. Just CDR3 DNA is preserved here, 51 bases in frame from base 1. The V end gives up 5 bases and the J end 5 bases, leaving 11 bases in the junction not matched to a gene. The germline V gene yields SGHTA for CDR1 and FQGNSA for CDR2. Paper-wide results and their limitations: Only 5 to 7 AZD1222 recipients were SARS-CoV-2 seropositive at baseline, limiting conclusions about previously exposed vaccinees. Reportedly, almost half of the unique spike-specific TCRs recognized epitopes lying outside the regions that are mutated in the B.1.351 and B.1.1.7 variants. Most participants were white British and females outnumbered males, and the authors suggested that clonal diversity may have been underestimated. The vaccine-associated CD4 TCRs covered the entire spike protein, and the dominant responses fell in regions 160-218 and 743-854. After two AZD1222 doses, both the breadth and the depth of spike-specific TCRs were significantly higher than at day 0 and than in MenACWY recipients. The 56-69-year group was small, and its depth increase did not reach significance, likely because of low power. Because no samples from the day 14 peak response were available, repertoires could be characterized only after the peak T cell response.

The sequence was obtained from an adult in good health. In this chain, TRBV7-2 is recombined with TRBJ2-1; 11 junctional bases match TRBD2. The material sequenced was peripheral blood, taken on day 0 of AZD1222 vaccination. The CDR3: CASSHWGASGRNNEQFF. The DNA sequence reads TGTGCCAGCAGCCACTGGGGGGCTAGCGGGAGGAACAATGAGCAGTTCTTC.